This TCR beta chain was documented in a study of T-cell reconstitution after alpha-beta-depleted transplantation in children. Study-wide results and limits: When one year had passed after transplant, most T-cell counts and diversity came from newly produced T cells.

CDR1 is SGHVS, CDR2 FNYEAQ, per germline. V lost 4 bases, J lost 7 bases, and 13 bases stayed unmatched. There are 16 residues in the CDR3. This clonotype was counted only a few times. Its antigen is not identified. A library of TCRbeta sequences, prepared with unique molecular identifiers, was generated. TCRdb analysed the PCR reads with MiXCR anew, one entry per CDR3 protein. The data contain 610,000 or so distinct CDR3 sequences, 27% of them singletons. The specimen was PBMCs, collected before TCRalphabeta/CD19-depleted stem cell transplant. The chain joins TRBV7-6 to TRBJ2-1; 7 bases fit TRBD2. The sequence was obtained from a boy under two years old with Wiskott-Aldrich syndrome, due to receive a stem cell transplant. CDR3 sequence (DNA): TGTGCCAGCAGCTCCACGTTAGCGGGCGCGGGGAATGAGCAGTTCTTC. Encoded protein: CASSSTLAGAGNEQFF. Full variable domain (outside the CDR3, taken from reference TRBV7-6 and TRBJ2-1): GAGVSQSPRYKVTKRGQDVALRCDPISGHVSLYWYRQALGQGPEFLTYFNYEAQQDKSGLPNDRFSAERPEGSISTLTIQRTEQRDSAMYRCASSSTLAGAGNEQFFGPGTRLTVL.